The T cell receptor (beta chain) described here comes from a study of blood T cells in healthy people across ages. The study's findings and limits: As age increased, TCR beta diversity per million T cells fell in a roughly linear fashion.

Comment on this clonotype: What it recognizes is unknown.

Through a sample-barcoded 5' primer and a J-beta primer mix, a second PCR was run for roughly 6 to 11 cycles. Individual samples furnished no less than 2.5 million CDR3-containing paired-end reads apiece. TCRdb redid the calling of the 5' RACE reads with MiXCR, one entry per CDR3 protein. Counted here are 380,000 or so distinct CDR3 sequences, roughly half occurring once; the ten biggest clones make up 50% to 65%. The sequencing input was blood. This receptor was obtained from a man aged 55 to 69 in good health.

CDR3: CASGPRRDTEAFF. The CDR3 bases are TGTGCTAGTGGTCCCCGCAGGGACACTGAAGCTTTCTTT. This sequence joins TRBV12-5 and TRBJ1-1; the D gene is possibly TRBD1 (5 bases). Trimming took 5 bases from V and 3 from J, leaving 10 bases between them. The CDR3 runs 13 residues. From germline, CDR1 is LGHNT and CDR2 FRNRAP.